This TCR beta chain was observed in a study of human T cells and chemical hapten exposure. Each CDR3 protein gets one entry after TCRdb re-called the RACE reads with MiXCR. The table has under 450,000 distinct CDR3 sequences, about 6% seen once. This CDR3 is 15 amino acids long. CDR1 and CDR2 (germline): SGHTA, FQGNSA. The ends were cut back, 6 bases at V and 4 bases at J, with 16 bases in the middle. Time point: patch test 2, 6 weeks after DPC sensitization. Specified treatment: therapeutic diphenylcyclopropenone sensitization with weekly scalp DPC. The sequencing used whole blood, collected in connection with sensitization to the hapten diphenylcyclopropenone (DPC). The clonotype originates from a young woman with alopecia areata. Some clones in this sample may be carry-over from other donors' samples. The rearrangement links TRBV7-2 to TRBJ2-1, with D perhaps matching TRBD2 (6 bases). CDR3 protein: CASRLPGSSYNEQFF. Written as DNA, the CDR3 is TGTGCCAGCAGGCTCCCCGGGAGTAGTTACAATGAGCAGTTCTTC.